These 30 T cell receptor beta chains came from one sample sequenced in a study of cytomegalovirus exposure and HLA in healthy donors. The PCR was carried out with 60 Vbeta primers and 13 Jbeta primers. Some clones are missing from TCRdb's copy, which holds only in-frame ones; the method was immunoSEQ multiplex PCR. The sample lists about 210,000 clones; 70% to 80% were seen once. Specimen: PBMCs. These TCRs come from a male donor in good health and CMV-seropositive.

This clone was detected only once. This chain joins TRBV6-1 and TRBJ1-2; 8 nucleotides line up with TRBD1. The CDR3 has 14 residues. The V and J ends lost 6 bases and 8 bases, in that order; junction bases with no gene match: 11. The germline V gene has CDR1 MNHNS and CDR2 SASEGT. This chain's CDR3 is CASSPDRDRNGYTF. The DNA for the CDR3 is TGTGCCAGCAGCCCGGACAGGGATCGGAACGGCTACACCTTC.

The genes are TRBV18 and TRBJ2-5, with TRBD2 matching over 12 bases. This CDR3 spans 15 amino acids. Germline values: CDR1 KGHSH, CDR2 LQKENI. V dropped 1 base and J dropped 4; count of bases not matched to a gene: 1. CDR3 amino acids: CASSPRGLAGETQYF. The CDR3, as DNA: TGTGCCAGCTCACCACGGGGACTAGCGGGAGAGACCCAGTACTTC.

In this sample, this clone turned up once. CDR3 in DNA: TGTGCCAGCAGCTCCCAGGGGAGCTCCTACAATGAGCAGTTCTTC. This encodes CASSSQGSSYNEQFF. The genes are TRBV7-9 and TRBJ2-1; weak D call: TRBD1 (6 bases). Looked up from germline, CDR1 is SEHNR and CDR2 is FQNEAQ (reference sequence). Trimming removed 4 bases from V and 0 bases from J, with 10 bases in between. The CDR3 contains 15 residues.

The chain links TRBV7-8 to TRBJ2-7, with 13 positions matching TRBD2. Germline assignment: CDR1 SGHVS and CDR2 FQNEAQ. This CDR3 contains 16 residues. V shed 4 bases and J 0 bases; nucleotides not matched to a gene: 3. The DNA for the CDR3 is TGTGCCAGCAGCTCCAGGACTAGCGGGAGCTCCTACGAGCAGTACTTC. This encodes CASSSRTSGSSYEQYF.

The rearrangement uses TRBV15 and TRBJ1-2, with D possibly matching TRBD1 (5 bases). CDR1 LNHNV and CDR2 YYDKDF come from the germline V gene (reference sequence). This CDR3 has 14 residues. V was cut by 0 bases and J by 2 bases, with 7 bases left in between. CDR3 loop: CATSRDKGNYGYTF. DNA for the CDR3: TGTGCCACCAGCAGAGACAAGGGGAACTATGGCTACACCTTC.

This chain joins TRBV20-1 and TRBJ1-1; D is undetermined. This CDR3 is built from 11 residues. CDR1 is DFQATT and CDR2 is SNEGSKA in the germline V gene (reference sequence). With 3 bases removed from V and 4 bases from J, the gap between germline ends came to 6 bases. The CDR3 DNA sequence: TGCAGTGCTAGGGTGAGCACTGAAGCTTTCTTT. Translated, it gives CSARVSTEAFF.

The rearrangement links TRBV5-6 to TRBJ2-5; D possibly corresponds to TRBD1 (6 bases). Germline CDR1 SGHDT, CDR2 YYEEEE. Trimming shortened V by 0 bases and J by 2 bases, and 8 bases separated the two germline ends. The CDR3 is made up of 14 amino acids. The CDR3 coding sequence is TGTGCCAGCAGCTTGGGAGGGGGACAAGAGACCCAGTACTTC. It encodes CASSLGGGQETQYF.

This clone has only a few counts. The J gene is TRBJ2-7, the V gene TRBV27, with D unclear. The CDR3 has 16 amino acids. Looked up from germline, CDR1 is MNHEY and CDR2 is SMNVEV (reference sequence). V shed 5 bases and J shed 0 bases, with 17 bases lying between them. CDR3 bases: TGTGCCAGCAGTCGATCCTCCACAAAACACTCCTACGAGCAGTACTTC. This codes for CASSRSSTKHSYEQYF.

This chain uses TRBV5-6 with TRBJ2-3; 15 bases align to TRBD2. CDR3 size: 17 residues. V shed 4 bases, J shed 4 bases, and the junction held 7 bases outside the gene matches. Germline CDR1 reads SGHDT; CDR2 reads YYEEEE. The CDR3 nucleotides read TGTGCCAGCAGCCTCGGACTAGCGGGAGGGCTCCCAGATACGCAGTATTTT. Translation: CASSLGLAGGLPDTQYF.

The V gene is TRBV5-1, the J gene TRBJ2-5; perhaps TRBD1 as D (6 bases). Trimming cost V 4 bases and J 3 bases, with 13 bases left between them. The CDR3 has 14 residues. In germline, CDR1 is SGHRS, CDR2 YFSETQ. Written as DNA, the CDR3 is TGCGCCAGCAGCCCAGGACAGTTGGAAGAGACCCAGTACTTC. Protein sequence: CASSPGQLEETQYF. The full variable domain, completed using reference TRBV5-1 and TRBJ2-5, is KAGVTQTPRYLIKTRGQQVTLSCSPISGHRSVSWYQQTPGQGLQFLFEYFSETQRNKGNFPGRFSGRQFSNSRSEMNVSTLELGDSALYLCASSPGQLEETQYFGPGTRLLVL.

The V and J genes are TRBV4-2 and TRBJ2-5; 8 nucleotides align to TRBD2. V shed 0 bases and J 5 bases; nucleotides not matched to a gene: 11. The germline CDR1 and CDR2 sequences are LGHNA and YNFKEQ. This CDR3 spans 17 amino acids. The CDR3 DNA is TGTGCCAGCAGCCAAGATAAAGGGAGCGGGGGCGGGGAGACCCAGTACTTC. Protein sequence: CASSQDKGSGGGETQYF.

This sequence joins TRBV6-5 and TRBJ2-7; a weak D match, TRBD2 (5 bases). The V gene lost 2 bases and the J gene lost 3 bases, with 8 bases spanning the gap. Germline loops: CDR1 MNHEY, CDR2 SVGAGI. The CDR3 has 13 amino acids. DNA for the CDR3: TGTGCCAGCAGTTACGGACTGAACTACGAGCAGTACTTC. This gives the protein CASSYGLNYEQYF.

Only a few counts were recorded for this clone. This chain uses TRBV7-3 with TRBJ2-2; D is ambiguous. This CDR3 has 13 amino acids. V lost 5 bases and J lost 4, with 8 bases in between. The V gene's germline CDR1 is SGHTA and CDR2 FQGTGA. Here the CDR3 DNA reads TGTGCCAGCAGCCCCCATCCCACCGGGGAGCTGTTTTTT. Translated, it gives CASSPHPTGELFF.

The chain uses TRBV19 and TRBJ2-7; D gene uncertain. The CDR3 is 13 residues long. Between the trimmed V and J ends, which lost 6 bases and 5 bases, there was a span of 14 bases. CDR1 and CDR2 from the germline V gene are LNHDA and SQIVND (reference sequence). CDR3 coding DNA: TGTGCCAGTAGCCTCCGGGTGGGTAACGAGCAGTACTTC. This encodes CASSLRVGNEQYF.

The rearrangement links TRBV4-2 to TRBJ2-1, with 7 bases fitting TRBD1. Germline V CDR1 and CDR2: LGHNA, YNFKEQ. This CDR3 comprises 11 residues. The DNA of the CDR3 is TGTATCGGACAGGACAGCAATGAGCAGTTCTTC. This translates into CIGQDSNEQFF.

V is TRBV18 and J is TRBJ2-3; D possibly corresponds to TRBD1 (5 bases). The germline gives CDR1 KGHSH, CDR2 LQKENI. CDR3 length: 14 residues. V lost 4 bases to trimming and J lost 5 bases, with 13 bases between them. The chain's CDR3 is CASSLFDRIDTQYF. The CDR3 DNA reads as TGTGCCAGCTCACTATTCGACAGAATAGATACGCAGTATTTT. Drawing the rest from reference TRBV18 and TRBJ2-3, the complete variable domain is NAGVMQNPRHLVRRRGQEARLRCSPMKGHSHVYWYRQLPEEGLKFMVYLQKENIIDESGMPKERFSAEFPKEGPSILRIQQVVRGDSAAYFCASSLFDRIDTQYFGPGTRLTVL.

CDR3 sequence reads: CASRPSQGSNQPQHF. In DNA, the CDR3 is TGTGCCAGTAGGCCCTCTCAGGGTAGCAATCAGCCCCAGCATTTT. The rearrangement joins TRBV19 to TRBJ1-5; D is possibly TRBD1 (5 bases). CDR1 and CDR2 (germline): LNHDA, SQIVND (reference sequence). Trimming removed 6 bases from V and 0 bases from J, with 12 bases in between. The CDR3 covers 15 residues.

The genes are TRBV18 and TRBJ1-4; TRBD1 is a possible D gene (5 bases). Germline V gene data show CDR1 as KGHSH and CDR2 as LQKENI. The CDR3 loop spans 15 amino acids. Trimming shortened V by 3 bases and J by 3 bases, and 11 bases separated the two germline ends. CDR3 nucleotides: TGTGCCAGCTCACCGGGCCAGGGCCCTAATGAAAAACTGTTTTTT. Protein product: CASSPGQGPNEKLFF. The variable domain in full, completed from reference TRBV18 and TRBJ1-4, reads NAGVMQNPRHLVRRRGQEARLRCSPMKGHSHVYWYRQLPEEGLKFMVYLQKENIIDESGMPKERFSAEFPKEGPSILRIQQVVRGDSAAYFCASSPGQGPNEKLFFGSGTQLSVL.

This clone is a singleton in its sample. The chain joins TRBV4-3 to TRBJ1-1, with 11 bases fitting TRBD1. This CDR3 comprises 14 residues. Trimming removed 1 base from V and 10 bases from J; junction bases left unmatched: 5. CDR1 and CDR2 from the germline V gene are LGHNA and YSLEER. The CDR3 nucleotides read TGCGCCAGCAGCCAAGGGACAGGGGGCTCGGGAGCTTTCTTT. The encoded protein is CASSQGTGGSGAFF.

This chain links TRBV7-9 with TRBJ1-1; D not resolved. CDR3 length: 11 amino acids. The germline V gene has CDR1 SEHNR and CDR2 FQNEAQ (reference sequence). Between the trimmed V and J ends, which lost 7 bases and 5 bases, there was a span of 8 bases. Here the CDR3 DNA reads TGTGCCAGCACCGCGGGAACTGAAGCTTTCTTT. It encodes CASTAGTEAFF.

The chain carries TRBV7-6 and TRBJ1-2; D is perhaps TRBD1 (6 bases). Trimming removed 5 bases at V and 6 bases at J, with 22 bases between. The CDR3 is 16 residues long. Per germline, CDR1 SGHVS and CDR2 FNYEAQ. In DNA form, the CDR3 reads TGTGCCAGCAGCCCGGAGCCGGACAGTTCGCGCGATGGCTACACCTTC. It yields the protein CASSPEPDSSRDGYTF.

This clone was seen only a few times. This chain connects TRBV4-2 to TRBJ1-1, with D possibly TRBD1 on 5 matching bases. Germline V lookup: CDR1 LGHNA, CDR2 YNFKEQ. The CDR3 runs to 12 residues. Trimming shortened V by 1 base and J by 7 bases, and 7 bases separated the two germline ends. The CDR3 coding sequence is TGTGCCAGCAGCCAAGTGGGGGGTGAAGCTTTCTTT. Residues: CASSQVGGEAFF.

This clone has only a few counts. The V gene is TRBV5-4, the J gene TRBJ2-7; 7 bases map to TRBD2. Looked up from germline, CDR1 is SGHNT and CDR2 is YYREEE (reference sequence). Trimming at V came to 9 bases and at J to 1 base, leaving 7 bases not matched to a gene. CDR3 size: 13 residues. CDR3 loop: CAIPIAGSYEQYF. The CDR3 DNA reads TGTGCCATCCCCATAGCGGGTTCCTACGAGCAGTACTTC. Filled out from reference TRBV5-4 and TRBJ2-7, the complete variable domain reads ETGVTQSPTHLIKTRGQQVTLRCSSQSGHNTVSWYQQALGQGPQFIFQYYREEENGRGNFPPRFSGLQFPNYSSELNVNALELDDSALYLCAIPIAGSYEQYFGPGTRLTVT.

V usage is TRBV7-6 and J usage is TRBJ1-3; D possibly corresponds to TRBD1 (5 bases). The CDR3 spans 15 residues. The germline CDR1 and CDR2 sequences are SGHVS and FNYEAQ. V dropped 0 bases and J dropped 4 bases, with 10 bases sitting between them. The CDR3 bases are TGTGCCAGCAGCTTAGCGGCAGGGAGGGGAAACACCATATATTTT. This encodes CASSLAAGRGNTIYF.

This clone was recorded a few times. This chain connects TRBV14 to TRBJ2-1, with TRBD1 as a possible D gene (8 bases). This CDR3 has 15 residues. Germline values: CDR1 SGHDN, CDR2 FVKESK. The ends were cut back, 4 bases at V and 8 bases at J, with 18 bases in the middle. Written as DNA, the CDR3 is TGTGCCAGCAGCCCAGGACAGGGAGGGTTACATGAGCAGTTCTTC. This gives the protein CASSPGQGGLHEQFF.

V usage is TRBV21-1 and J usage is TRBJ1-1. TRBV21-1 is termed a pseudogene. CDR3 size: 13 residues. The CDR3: CASRGRMNTEAFF. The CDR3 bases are TGTGCCAGCAGGGGGAGGATGAACACTGAAGCTTTCTTT.

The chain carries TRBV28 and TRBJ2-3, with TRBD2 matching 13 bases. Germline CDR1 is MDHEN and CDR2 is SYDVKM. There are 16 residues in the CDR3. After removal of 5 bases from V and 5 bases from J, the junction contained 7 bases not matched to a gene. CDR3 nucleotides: TGTGCCAGCAGTCCAAGACTAGCGGGAGGCATAGATACGCAGTATTTT. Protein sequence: CASSPRLAGGIDTQYF.

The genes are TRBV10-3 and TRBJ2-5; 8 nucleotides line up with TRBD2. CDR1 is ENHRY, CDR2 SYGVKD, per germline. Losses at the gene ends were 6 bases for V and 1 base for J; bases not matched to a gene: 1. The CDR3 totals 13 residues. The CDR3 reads CAISGTSQETQYF. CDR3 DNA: TGTGCCATCAGCGGGACTAGCCAAGAGACCCAGTACTTC.

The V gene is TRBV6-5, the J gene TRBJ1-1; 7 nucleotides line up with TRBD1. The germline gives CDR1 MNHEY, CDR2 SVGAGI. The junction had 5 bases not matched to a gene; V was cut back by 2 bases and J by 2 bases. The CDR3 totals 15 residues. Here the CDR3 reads CASSYGGTANTEAFF. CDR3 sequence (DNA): TGTGCCAGCAGTTACGGGGGGACAGCTAACACTGAAGCTTTCTTT.

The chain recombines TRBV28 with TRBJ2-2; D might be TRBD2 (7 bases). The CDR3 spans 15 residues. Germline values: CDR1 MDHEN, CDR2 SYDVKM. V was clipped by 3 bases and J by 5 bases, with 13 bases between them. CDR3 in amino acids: CASSLGGGGTGELFF. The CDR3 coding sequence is TGTGCCAGCAGTTTGGGGGGAGGGGGGACCGGGGAGCTGTTTTTT.